A selection of T cell receptor beta chains follows, all from one sample in a study of OX40 agonist ivuxolimab in advanced cancers. Produced via immunoSEQ multiplex PCR; TCRdb's table is partial and in-frame only. The top ten clones hold approximately 20% of a sample with around 30,000 clones, 65% to 85% of them seen once. Material: CD4+ or CD8+ T cells sorted from blood, obtained in a trial of the OX40 agonist ivuxolimab. The receptors come from an adult with an advanced solid tumor such as melanoma, head and neck, liver or kidney cancer. CDR3s include the opening cysteine and the closing phenylalanine or tryptophan. Each record gives: V gene, J gene, CDR3 protein.

TRBV30,TRBJ2-3,CAWSLGSMDTQYF
TRBV28,TRBJ1-1,CASSLRDLGTEAFF
TRBV28,TRBJ2-7,CASSPGTSGSWPVEQYF
TRBV28,TRBJ1-5,CASSAKGFQPQHF
TRBV7-9,TRBJ1-3,CASSQSGNTIYF
TRBV5-4,TRBJ1-1,CASSVMGGNTEAFF
TRBV2,TRBJ2-4,CASSGWGNLGNIQYF
TRBV27,TRBJ2-7,CASSRTGGFDEQYF
TRBV4-3,TRBJ1-6,CASSRHTGENSPLHF
TRBV9,TRBJ2-7,CASSPGGGLLGEQYF
TRBV7-3,TRBJ2-1,CASSPLAGPGGEQFF
TRBV30,TRBJ2-2,CAWSVGLAGDTGELFF
TRBV7-9,TRBJ1-2,CASSWLGSGYGYTF
TRBV29-1,TRBJ2-7,CSAGLDEQYF
TRBV27,TRBJ1-1,CASSWGDNTEAFF
TRBV19,TRBJ1-1,CASSIAQDRGPWANTEAFF
TRBV30,TRBJ2-5,CAWNLGGGAGETQYF
TRBV11-2,TRBJ2-5,CASSISGGRETQYF
TRBV7-6,TRBJ2-1,CASSEDRLGEQFF
TRBV19,TRBJ2-2,CASHYDTGELFF
TRBV6-1,TRBJ1-6,CASSERRADSPLHF
TRBV11-2,TRBJ2-3,CASSPLGSGEQYF
TRBV6-5,TRBJ1-1,CASSLGGNTEAFF
TRBV9,TRBJ2-5,CASSSRDREETQYF
TRBV19,TRBJ1-4,CASSRRTERLTEKLFF
TRBV28,TRBJ1-1,CASRQGNTEAFF
TRBV2,TRBJ2-1,CASRGQGPNEQFF
TRBV10-3,TRBJ1-1,CASQGAGAEAFF
TRBV5-4,TRBJ1-6,CASSLGADSPLHF
TRBV7-3,TRBJ2-3,CASSLAGPSGYTQYF
TRBV7-8,TRBJ2-7,CASSLTVHEQYF
TRBV7-2,TRBJ2-3,CASSQVEASGPDTQYF
TRBV7-9,TRBJ2-3,CASSLGGRTDTQYF
TRBV6-5,TRBJ1-4,CASSGGQGVSEKLFF
TRBV9,TRBJ1-1,CASSATGNTEAFF
TRBV4-2,TRBJ1-1,CASSQGTDSSTEAFF
TRBV27,TRBJ1-1,CASSFFGHFAEAFF
TRBV7-9,TRBJ2-7,CASSFTGREQYF
TRBV6-6,TRBJ2-7,CASSLSFEQYF
TRBV28,TRBJ2-7,CASSPWGVRNEQYF
TRBV7-9,TRBJ1-1,CASSFFPYRTKNTEAFF
TRBV2,TRBJ2-3,CASSRGLDADTQYF
TRBV7-8,TRBJ2-1,CASSPIGIRLNEQFF
TRBV4-1,TRBJ2-7,CASSQLAASSYEQYF
TRBV21-1,TRBJ2-5,CASTPEPGRETQYF
TRBV9,TRBJ2-1,CASSGQSSYNEQFF
TRBV28,TRBJ2-1,CASSSNAGTSLGEQFF
TRBV7-9,TRBJ1-4,CASSPGWGREKLFF
TRBV13,TRBJ2-1,CASSPRLGERDNEQFF
TRBV5-5,TRBJ2-3,CASSLGTLGTDTQYF
TRBV19,TRBJ1-5,CASSISGAPNQPQHF
TRBV6-1,TRBJ2-7,CASSEPTVGAREQYF
TRBV11-1,TRBJ2-7,CASSPEDSPLYEQYF
TRBV5-6,TRBJ1-1,CASSPYRQGMNTEAFF
TRBV5-6,TRBJ1-2,CASSSSTTEPSGYTF
TRBV11-2,TRBJ2-7,CASRIPGTSGNEQYF